The rows below give T cell receptor beta chains drawn from one sample of a study of glioma-infiltrating T cells after dendritic cell vaccination. Some clones are missing from TCRdb's copy, which holds only in-frame ones; the method was immunoSEQ multiplex PCR. Of fewer than 75,000 clones in the sample, 85% to 90% are singletons; the top ten hold just under 9%. Sequenced material: blood, taken after dendritic cell vaccination. The receptors here all came from a human donor with glioblastoma. The CDR3 runs from the conserved cysteine through the conserved F or W. The order of the fields is J gene, clone size, V gene, D gene, CDR3 protein, CDR3 DNA. A D gene is named only where the DNA matches it firmly. Clone size appears in some rows only: once, few, many, or a class for an expanded clone.

j_call: TRBJ2-3
clone_size: .
v_call: TRBV2
d_call: .
cdr3_aa: CASSIRYGGPEDTQYF
cdr3_nt: TGTGCCAGCAGCATCCGGTATGGGGGCCCAGAGGATACGCAGTATTTT

j_call: TRBJ1-2
clone_size: .
v_call: TRBV30
d_call: .
cdr3_aa: CAWALGGGGYGYTF
cdr3_nt: TGTGCCTGGGCCCTCGGGGGGGGCGGCTATGGCTACACCTTC

j_call: TRBJ2-5
clone_size: .
v_call: TRBV6-5
d_call: .
cdr3_aa: CASSYQDSEETQYF
cdr3_nt: TGTGCCAGCAGTTATCAGGACAGCGAAGAGACCCAGTACTTC

j_call: TRBJ2-2
clone_size: .
v_call: TRBV5-4
d_call: .
cdr3_aa: CASGIMGASNTGELFF
cdr3_nt: TGTGCCAGCGGGATAATGGGGGCCTCGAACACCGGGGAGCTGTTTTTT

j_call: TRBJ2-7
clone_size: .
v_call: TRBV6-1
d_call: .
cdr3_aa: CASSDPIVYF
cdr3_nt: TGTGCCAGCAGTGACCCCATAGTGTACTTC

j_call: TRBJ1-6
clone_size: .
v_call: TRBV19
d_call: TRBD1
cdr3_aa: CASSIAGTGTPLHF
cdr3_nt: TGTGCCAGTAGTATCGCCGGGACAGGGACACCCCTCCACTTT

j_call: TRBJ1-5
clone_size: .
v_call: TRBV21-1
d_call: .
cdr3_aa: CASRRQNGASSQPQHF
cdr3_nt: TGTGCCAGCAGAAGACAGAATGGGGCTTCGAGTCAGCCCCAGCATTTT

j_call: TRBJ1-1
clone_size: few
v_call: TRBV25-1
d_call: .
cdr3_aa: CPPPERKAFF
cdr3_nt: TGTCCCCCCCCCGAGAGAAAAGCTTTCTTT

j_call: TRBJ1-1
clone_size: .
v_call: TRBV11-3
d_call: .
cdr3_aa: CASTQGHQNTEAFF
cdr3_nt: TGTGCCAGCACCCAGGGACACCAGAACACTGAAGCTTTCTTT

j_call: TRBJ2-5
clone_size: .
v_call: TRBV7-9
d_call: .
cdr3_aa: CASSRDRSAQETQYF
cdr3_nt: TGTGCCAGCAGTCGAGACAGGAGTGCCCAAGAGACCCAGTACTTC

j_call: TRBJ1-2
clone_size: once
v_call: TRBV6-4
d_call: .
cdr3_aa: CASIPPHRVDGYTF
cdr3_nt: TGTGCCAGCATTCCTCCCCACAGGGTTGATGGCTACACCTTC

j_call: TRBJ2-5
clone_size: once
v_call: TRBV23-1
d_call: TRBD2
cdr3_aa: CASSQSRGQELAGADQETQYF
cdr3_nt: TGCGCCAGCAGTCAATCGAGAGGACAGGAATTAGCGGGGGCGGATCAAGAGACCCAGTACTTC

j_call: TRBJ1-5
clone_size: .
v_call: TRBV5-3
d_call: .
cdr3_aa: CARSVAVLGAYSNQPQHF
cdr3_nt: TGTGCCAGAAGCGTTGCCGTCTTGGGAGCTTATAGCAATCAGCCCCAGCATTTT

j_call: TRBJ2-7
clone_size: .
v_call: TRBV7-6
d_call: TRBD2
cdr3_aa: CASSLFPPTGTMSSYEQYF
cdr3_nt: TGTGCCAGCAGCCTTTTTCCACCCACCGGGACTATGAGCTCCTACGAGCAGTACTTC

j_call: TRBJ2-3
clone_size: .
v_call: TRBV28
d_call: TRBD1
cdr3_aa: CASSWTGYTDTQYF
cdr3_nt: TGTGCCAGCAGTTGGACAGGGTACACAGATACGCAGTATTTT

j_call: TRBJ1-1
clone_size: .
v_call: TRBV7-8
d_call: .
cdr3_aa: CASSPIRGSEAFF
cdr3_nt: TGTGCCAGCAGCCCGATCCGGGGTAGTGAAGCTTTCTTT

j_call: TRBJ2-2
clone_size: .
v_call: TRBV19
d_call: TRBD2
cdr3_aa: CASSILAGVAGELFF
cdr3_nt: TGTGCCAGTAGTATACTAGCGGGGGTCGCCGGGGAGCTGTTTTTT

j_call: TRBJ2-2
clone_size: .
v_call: TRBV7-2
d_call: .
cdr3_aa: CASSLAGGNTGELFF
cdr3_nt: TGTGCCAGCAGCTTAGCGGGGGGTAACACCGGGGAGCTGTTTTTT

j_call: TRBJ1-6
clone_size: .
v_call: TRBV18
d_call: .
cdr3_aa: CASSPSSYNSPLHF
cdr3_nt: TGTGCCAGCTCCCCGAGCTCCTATAATTCCCCCCTCCACTTT

j_call: TRBJ1-1
clone_size: .
v_call: TRBV28
d_call: .
cdr3_aa: CASSLSRGMNTEAFF
cdr3_nt: TGTGCCAGCAGTTTATCGAGGGGGATGAACACTGAAGCTTTCTTT

j_call: TRBJ1-2
clone_size: once
v_call: TRBV7-9
d_call: TRBD1
cdr3_aa: CASSSPDRHPVGYTF
cdr3_nt: TGTGCCAGCAGCTCCCCGGACAGGCATCCAGTTGGCTACACCTTC

j_call: TRBJ1-4
clone_size: .
v_call: TRBV11-2
d_call: TRBD1
cdr3_aa: CASSITGGVGEKLFF
cdr3_nt: TGTGCCAGCAGCATAACAGGGGGCGTTGGTGAAAAACTGTTTTTT

j_call: TRBJ2-3
clone_size: .
v_call: TRBV6-6
d_call: TRBD2
cdr3_aa: CASSSLAGVSDTQYF
cdr3_nt: TGTGCCAGCAGTTCCCTAGCGGGGGTCTCAGATACGCAGTATTTT

j_call: TRBJ2-7
clone_size: .
v_call: TRBV5-6
d_call: .
cdr3_aa: CARDIYEQYF
cdr3_nt: TGTGCCAGAGACATCTACGAGCAGTACTTC

j_call: TRBJ2-5
clone_size: .
v_call: TRBV4-3
d_call: TRBD2
cdr3_aa: CASSQEWLAGEETQYF
cdr3_nt: TGCGCCAGCAGCCAAGAATGGCTAGCGGGGGAAGAGACCCAGTACTTC

j_call: TRBJ2-5
clone_size: .
v_call: TRBV11-2
d_call: TRBD2
cdr3_aa: CASSRTSGGQETQYF
cdr3_nt: TGTGCCAGCAGCAGGACTAGCGGGGGCCAAGAGACCCAGTACTTC

j_call: TRBJ2-2
clone_size: once
v_call: TRBV11-1
d_call: .
cdr3_aa: CASSLEQDTGELFF
cdr3_nt: TGTGCCAGCAGCTTGGAACAGGACACCGGGGAGCTGTTTTTT

j_call: TRBJ1-5
clone_size: .
v_call: TRBV28
d_call: .
cdr3_aa: CASRSGGSGQPQHF
cdr3_nt: TGTGCCAGCAGGTCCGGGGGGTCTGGACAGCCCCAGCATTTT

j_call: TRBJ1-2
clone_size: once
v_call: TRBV6-1
d_call: TRBD1
cdr3_aa: CASSASWDRGQAYGYTF
cdr3_nt: TGTGCCAGCAGTGCCTCCTGGGACAGGGGGCAGGCCTATGGCTACACCTTC

j_call: TRBJ2-1
clone_size: .
v_call: TRBV7-2
d_call: .
cdr3_aa: CASSPQGGFSYNEQFF
cdr3_nt: TGTGCCAGCAGCCCCCAAGGCGGCTTCTCCTACAATGAGCAGTTCTTC

j_call: TRBJ2-3
clone_size: .
v_call: TRBV7-3
d_call: .
cdr3_aa: CASSPLGQSTDTQYF
cdr3_nt: TGTGCCAGCAGCCCCCTCGGTCAAAGCACAGATACGCAGTATTTT

j_call: TRBJ2-7
clone_size: .
v_call: TRBV6-5
d_call: TRBD1
cdr3_aa: CASSTPGQISYEQYF
cdr3_nt: TGTGCCAGCAGTACCCCGGGACAGATCTCCTACGAGCAGTACTTC

j_call: TRBJ2-3
clone_size: .
v_call: TRBV2
d_call: TRBD2
cdr3_aa: CASTLAGAGDTQYF
cdr3_nt: TGTGCCAGCACCCTAGCGGGGGCCGGGGATACGCAGTATTTT

j_call: TRBJ2-2
clone_size: once
v_call: TRBV7-9
d_call: .
cdr3_aa: CASIPFDTTLTGELFF
cdr3_nt: TGTGCCAGCATTCCCTTCGACACAACCCTCACCGGGGAGCTGTTTTTT

j_call: TRBJ2-2
clone_size: .
v_call: TRBV7-9
d_call: .
cdr3_aa: CASSWIGGGSSKSTGELFF
cdr3_nt: TGTGCCAGCAGCTGGATAGGGGGGGGCAGTTCCAAATCCACCGGGGAGCTGTTTTTT

j_call: TRBJ2-7
clone_size: .
v_call: TRBV11-3
d_call: .
cdr3_aa: CASSLGNSGAYEQYF
cdr3_nt: TGTGCCAGCAGCCTGGGGAACTCAGGGGCCTACGAGCAGTACTTC

j_call: TRBJ1-2
clone_size: .
v_call: TRBV5-3
d_call: TRBD1
cdr3_aa: CARSSDRAGYTF
cdr3_nt: TGTGCCAGAAGCAGCGACAGGGCTGGCTACACCTTC

j_call: TRBJ2-7
clone_size: .
v_call: TRBV5-1
d_call: .
cdr3_aa: CASSLTTSSYEQYF
cdr3_nt: TGCGCCAGCAGCTTAACCACTAGCTCCTACGAGCAGTACTTC

j_call: TRBJ2-1
clone_size: .
v_call: TRBV10-2
d_call: .
cdr3_aa: CASRIAAEGNEQFF
cdr3_nt: TGCGCCAGCAGAATAGCGGCTGAAGGAAATGAGCAGTTCTTC

j_call: TRBJ2-7
clone_size: .
v_call: TRBV5-1
d_call: TRBD1
cdr3_aa: CASRPQGVVYEQYF
cdr3_nt: TGCGCCAGCAGACCACAGGGGGTGGTATACGAGCAGTACTTC

j_call: TRBJ2-2
clone_size: .
v_call: TRBV28
d_call: TRBD1
cdr3_aa: CASRRTGAFTGELFF
cdr3_nt: TGTGCCAGCAGACGGACAGGGGCGTTCACCGGGGAGCTGTTTTTT

j_call: TRBJ2-5
clone_size: .
v_call: TRBV7-9
d_call: TRBD2
cdr3_aa: CASSPRTSGGAQETQYF
cdr3_nt: TGTGCCAGCAGCCCCAGGACTAGCGGGGGGGCCCAAGAGACCCAGTACTTC

j_call: TRBJ1-2
clone_size: .
v_call: TRBV5-4
d_call: TRBD1
cdr3_aa: CASSWGQPYGYTF
cdr3_nt: TGTGCCAGCAGCTGGGGACAGCCCTATGGCTACACCTTC

j_call: TRBJ1-6
clone_size: .
v_call: TRBV27
d_call: TRBD1
cdr3_aa: CASREQGNSPLHF
cdr3_nt: TGTGCCAGCAGGGAACAGGGGAATTCACCCCTCCACTTT

j_call: TRBJ2-5
clone_size: .
v_call: TRBV5-8
d_call: TRBD2
cdr3_aa: CASSTPLAGEQETQYF
cdr3_nt: TGTGCCAGCAGCACACCTCTAGCGGGGGAGCAAGAGACCCAGTACTTC

j_call: TRBJ2-7
clone_size: .
v_call: TRBV11-2
d_call: .
cdr3_aa: CASSLVLRGEQYF
cdr3_nt: TGTGCCAGCAGCTTAGTGTTACGAGGGGAGCAGTACTTC